Given below is one TCR beta chain in context. This clonotype has a count of ten or more. Its antigen target is currently unknown. There are no base qualities to consult, and no much larger clone falls within one base. The data stem from a study of identical twins (TCRdb year 2016). At the level of the whole study: The study deep-sequenced TCR alpha and beta repertoires from monozygotic twins, unrelated adults of various ages and cord blood to test whether fetal clonotypes persist. To rule out contamination, the twin experiments were replicated at different times with different library preparation protocols. The study at large found these results: Zero-insertion analyses could be partly confounded by invariant T cells such as MAIT and iNKT, though diverse VJ usage argued against such confounding for most clonotypes. Excess twin sharing in beta out-of-frame sequences was weaker because fewer shared sequences lowered the signal-to-noise ratio. In monozygotic twins, out-of-frame TCR alpha sharing was systematically underestimated by recombination models, although the models agreed with sharing between unrelated individuals. Compared with coincidental sharing between unrelated individuals, an excess of low generation-probability sequences was observed among out-of-frame TCR alpha sequences shared between twins. Because the same donors could not be followed over many years, the conclusions relied on cross-sectional statistical analysis. Abundant cord blood beta clonotypes carried fewer insertions; young adult naive repertoires showed a weaker similar trend, while memory repertoires showed none.

V and J are trimmed by 6 bases and 2 bases, and the gene matches miss 7 bases of the junction. From the germline V gene (reference sequence), CDR1 is DFQATT and CDR2 is SNEGSKA. The CDR3 spans 13 residues, from the cysteine through the phenylalanine. Here the CDR3 DNA is all that survives: 39 bases in frame from base 1. Every donor in the study was a healthy Caucasian. Miltenyi CD45RO+ enrichment and human naive T-cell isolation kits were used to isolate memory (CD45RO+) and naive T cells from PBMC. The method behind the library was 5' RACE. Sequencing relied on an Illumina HiSeq 2000. Template switching added a universal primer binding site, and the final cDNA carried a unique molecular identifier that allowed TCR cDNA molecules to be counted accurately. Specific primers in the conserved constant-segment region were used to synthesize first-strand cDNA for TCR alpha and beta chains. To control for contamination, every cDNA library carried two barcodes: a SMART-Mk sample barcode plus Illumina barcodes. TruSeq adapter sequences, together with Illumina sample barcodes, were added in two successive PCR steps. Sequencing of the TCR alpha and beta cDNA libraries was done on the Illumina HiSeq platform using custom primers. As for the authors' bioinformatics: Unique molecular identifiers were extracted from raw reads with MiGEC, and CDR3 positions were determined with MiXCR. Recombination models were inferred per individual with the repgenHMM and IGoR tools using an EM algorithm. The analysis of shared clonotypes was done with the tcR package in R, with sharing normalized by the product of cloneset sizes. Out-of-frame nonproductive sequences were analyzed to study raw recombination free of thymic and clonal selection effects. TCRdb reran the public reads through fastp at Q25 and MiXCR, keeping productive beta chains. Each CDR3 protein appears once, grouped with its most common genes and DNA. The V and J calls were determined by TCRdb, not by the authors. The sample profile shows over 200,000 distinct CDR3 sequences; 10% of them were found once. Clones ranked in the top ten supply roughly 10% of the sample.

This TCR was recovered from a man over 45 in good health. The chain is encoded by TRBV20-1 joined to TRBJ2-7, with 7 central nucleotides matching TRBD2. Sequencing input: memory T cells sorted from blood. Per the publication, the cell subset or site label means: CD45RO+ enriched T cells. The CDR3 protein is CSALTSATYEQYF. The nucleotides read TGCAGTGCCCTCACTAGCGCTACCTACGAGCAGTACTTC.